The clone carrying this TCR beta chain was observed at least ten times. Its antigen is not identified. This record comes from a study of T cells in Graves' hyperthyroidism and ophthalmopathy. General study findings and limits: Clonotypes that were expanded in thyroid above 0.001 mostly appeared in blood too.

Authors of the study amplified TCR beta CDR3 regions from RNA transcripts. RT-PCR in the first round (using the HTBI primer set) targeted the TCR CDR3. One entry per CDR3 protein, called by TCRdb with MiXCR from the multiplex PCR reads. Among about 350,000 distinct CDR3 sequences listed, around 14% were seen once. An absence of ophthalmopathy progression within 18 months meant stable Graves' hyperthyroidism. Based on clinical symptoms, serum thyroxine and TRAb, thyroid ultrasound and orbital computed tomography, diagnoses were reached. The CDR3 totals 16 residues. V was cut by 7 bases and J by 8 bases, with 26 bases left in between.

The sequenced sample consisted of blood. The receptor's source is a woman in her twenties or thirties with Graves' hyperthyroidism. The chain links TRBV12-3 or TRBV12-4 to TRBJ1-2; no firm D call. The CDR3 is CASISHPGLSDGGYTF. DNA for the CDR3: TGTGCCAGCATCTCCCACCCGGGTCTCTCGGACGGCGGCTACACCTTC.